This entry lists 18 T cell receptor beta chains sequenced from one sample in a study of human T cells and chemical hapten exposure. TCRdb processed the RACE reads anew with MiXCR; each CDR3 protein has one entry. Of more than 95,000 distinct CDR3 sequences in the sample, 9% to 14% are singletons; the top ten hold 1.4%. Time point described: patch test 1, 2 weeks after DPC sensitization. The treatment was: therapeutic diphenylcyclopropenone sensitization with weekly scalp DPC. Sequences were derived from whole blood, sampled in connection with sensitization to the hapten diphenylcyclopropenone (DPC). These receptor sequences come from a woman aged 45-60 years with alopecia areata. Some clones in this sample may be carry-over from other donors' samples.

This clonotype was counted between two and nine times. The V and J genes are TRBV19 and TRBJ1-1, with 9 bases fitting TRBD1. Germline loops: CDR1 LNHDA, CDR2 SQIVND (reference sequence). The CDR3 runs 17 residues. V was clipped by 6 bases and J by 2 bases; unmatched bases: 13. The CDR3 DNA reads as TGTGCCAGTAGCGACTTATTCTCGACAGGGGGTAACACTGAAGCTTTCTTT. Encoded protein: CASSDLFSTGGNTEAFF. Complete variable domain (other parts from reference TRBV19 and TRBJ1-1): DGGITQSPKYLFRKEGQNVTLSCEQNLNHDAMYWYRQDPGQGLRLIYYSQIVNDFQKGDIAEGYSVSREKKESFPLTVTSAQKNPTAFYLCASSDLFSTGGNTEAFFGQGTRLTVV.

A few counts support this clonotype. This chain links TRBV7-9 with TRBJ2-1; possibly TRBD2 for D (5 bases). There are 14 residues in the CDR3. The V gene lost 6 bases and the J gene lost 5 bases, with 14 bases spanning the gap. CDR1 SEHNR and CDR2 FQNEAQ come from the germline V gene (reference sequence). The CDR3 loop reads CASRKDSLDNEQFF. The CDR3 DNA is TGTGCCAGCAGAAAGGACTCGCTTGACAATGAGCAGTTCTTC.

This clonotype was counted ten times or more. This sequence joins TRBV9 and TRBJ1-6, with a possible D match to TRBD1 (5 bases). The germline V and J ends were trimmed by 0 bases and 9 bases, with 16 bases remaining between them. This CDR3 has 16 amino acids. Germline loops: CDR1 SGDLS, CDR2 YYNGEE. In nucleotides, the CDR3 is TGTGCCAGCAGCGTAGCTCGCGGGACCCTCATTTCACCCCTCCACTTT. Translation: CASSVARGTLISPLHF.

In its sample, this clonotype was seen many times. V gene TRBV28 combines with J gene TRBJ2-3; no reliable D call. Trimming took 3 bases from V and 11 from J, leaving 18 bases between them. Per germline, CDR1 MDHEN and CDR2 SYDVKM. This CDR3 region has 14 residues. CDR3 bases: TGTGCCAGCAGTTTGGGTGGCCTGACGGAGAGGCAGTATTTT. Encoded protein: CASSLGGLTERQYF.

This clonotype was seen ten or more times. The chain recombines TRBV7-2 with TRBJ1-1; D not certain. CDR1 is SGHTA, CDR2 FQGNSA, per germline. V gave up 1 base and J gave up 2 bases, with 8 bases separating them. The CDR3 loop spans 14 amino acids. CDR3 amino acids: CASSLGTANTEAFF. In DNA, the CDR3 is TGTGCCAGCAGCTTAGGGACCGCTAACACTGAAGCTTTCTTT.

This clonotype was seen more than once but under ten times. The chain employs TRBV6-5 and TRBJ2-7; 11 bases align to TRBD2. CDR3 size: 14 residues. After removal of 5 bases from V and 1 base from J, the junction contained 1 base not matched to a gene. CDR1 MNHEY and CDR2 SVGAGI come from the germline V gene. CDR3 region: CASSTSGGSYEQYF. CDR3 DNA sequence: TGTGCCAGCAGTACTAGCGGGGGTTCCTACGAGCAGTACTTC.

The J gene is TRBJ2-7, the V gene TRBV29-1; D is unclear. Germline CDR1 SQVTM, CDR2 ANQGSEA. V shed 7 bases and J shed 3 bases, with 10 bases lying between them. The CDR3 is 11 amino acids. In DNA form, the CDR3 reads TGCAGCGAACGAGTATACTACGAGCAGTACTTC. Translating gives CSERVYYEQYF.

This clonotype was seen ten or more times. The V gene is TRBV6-5, the J gene TRBJ1-1; D possibly corresponds to TRBD1 (6 bases). V was clipped by 5 bases and J by 5 bases, with 15 bases between them. In germline, CDR1 is MNHEY, CDR2 SVGAGI. The CDR3 totals 14 residues. This chain's CDR3 is CASSGRGGRTEAFF. In nucleotides, the CDR3 is TGTGCCAGCAGTGGACGTGGGGGGCGGACTGAAGCTTTCTTT.

The chain links TRBV10-2 to TRBJ1-3; D perhaps matches TRBD1 (6 bases). V was cut by 3 bases and J by 2 bases, with 11 bases left in between. Germline-derived CDR1 and CDR2 are WSHSY and SAAADI. This CDR3 region has 15 residues. CDR3 residues: CASSDMTGTGNTIYF. CDR3 in DNA: TGCGCCAGCAGTGACATGACAGGCACTGGAAACACCATATATTTT.

The chain couples TRBV5-1 to TRBJ1-5; weak D call: TRBD1 (5 bases). The germline gives CDR1 SGHRS, CDR2 YFSETQ. The length of the CDR3 is 14 residues. Trimming removed 4 bases from V and 4 bases from J, with 12 bases in between. The CDR3 DNA reads as TGCGCCAGCAGCCGGGACGGCATGAATCAGCCCCAGCATTTT. Protein product: CASSRDGMNQPQHF.

This clonotype was seen a handful of times. The V call is TRBV20-1, the J call TRBJ1-5, with TRBD1 identical over 9 bases. J was trimmed by 3 bases and V by 6 bases; bases with no gene match: 9. CDR3 size: 15 residues. Germline CDR1 DFQATT, CDR2 SNEGSKA (reference sequence). The CDR3 bases are TGCAGTGCCAGGGGGGGACAGGGATCCAATCAGCCCCAGCATTTT. This codes for CSARGGQGSNQPQHF.

A word on this clonotype: A read error may be the cause here, since a much bigger clone is one base away. The chain couples TRBV20-1 to TRBJ2-4; D call uncertain. The germline gives CDR1 DFQATT, CDR2 SNEGSKA (reference sequence). The CDR3 has 16 residues. V lost 0 bases and J lost 6, with 18 bases in between. CDR3 DNA sequence: TGCAGTGCTAGAGATCCCGGAGAAGGGTCTTTAAACATTCAGTACTTC. Translating it yields CSARDPGEGSLNIQYF.

The chain uses TRBV10-1 and TRBJ1-1; no clear D. Germline assignment: CDR1 WNHNN and CDR2 SYGVQD (reference sequence). Trimming shortened V by 0 bases and J by 3 bases, and 5 bases separated the two germline ends. This CDR3 has 13 amino acids. The CDR3 spells CASSESSYTEAFF. The CDR3, as DNA: TGCGCCAGCAGTGAGTCATCGTACACTGAAGCTTTCTTT.

The J gene is TRBJ2-2, the V gene TRBV7-2; D is uncertain. Trimming removed 3 bases at V and 1 base at J, with 6 bases between. Germline V gene lookup returns CDR1 SGHTA and CDR2 FQGNSA. There are 14 residues in the CDR3. The CDR3 loop reads CASSLTVNTGELFF. The CDR3 bases are TGTGCCAGCAGCTTGACGGTGAACACCGGGGAGCTGTTTTTT.

The chain has TRBV28 and TRBJ2-7; TRBD1 agrees at 8 bases. The CDR3 extends over 12 amino acids. Germline loops: CDR1 MDHEN, CDR2 SYDVKM. V lost 6 bases and J lost 5; bases outside the gene matches: 3. The chain's CDR3 is CASSLTGDEQYF. The CDR3 DNA sequence: TGTGCCAGCAGCCTGACAGGGGACGAGCAGTACTTC.

The table lists this clonotype with a few counts. V usage is TRBV7-8 and J usage is TRBJ2-7; D is undetermined. The CDR3 is 14 amino acids. The germline CDR1 and CDR2 sequences are SGHVS and FQNEAQ. V dropped 1 base and J dropped 3 bases, with 10 bases sitting between them. CDR3 sequence reads: CASSLGSYNYEQYF. The DNA of the CDR3 is TGTGCCAGCAGCTTAGGGTCCTACAACTACGAGCAGTACTTC.

This chain connects TRBV18 to TRBJ2-2, with D hard to call. The germline gives CDR1 KGHSH, CDR2 LQKENI. This CDR3 has 17 residues. V shed 3 bases and J shed 2 bases, with 16 bases lying between them. The CDR3 spells CASSPYAKTTNTGELFF. CDR3 coding DNA: TGTGCCAGCTCACCCTATGCCAAAACCACTAACACCGGGGAGCTGTTTTTT.

The table lists this clonotype with many counts. This chain connects TRBV2 to TRBJ2-2; D gene uncertain. Germline CDR1 is SNHLY and CDR2 is FYNNEI. The V and J ends lost 2 bases and 1 base respectively, with 5 bases between them. The CDR3 length is 14 residues. In DNA, the CDR3 is TGTGCCAGCAGTGAACCCAGGAACACCGGGGAGCTGTTTTTT. As protein: CASSEPRNTGELFF.